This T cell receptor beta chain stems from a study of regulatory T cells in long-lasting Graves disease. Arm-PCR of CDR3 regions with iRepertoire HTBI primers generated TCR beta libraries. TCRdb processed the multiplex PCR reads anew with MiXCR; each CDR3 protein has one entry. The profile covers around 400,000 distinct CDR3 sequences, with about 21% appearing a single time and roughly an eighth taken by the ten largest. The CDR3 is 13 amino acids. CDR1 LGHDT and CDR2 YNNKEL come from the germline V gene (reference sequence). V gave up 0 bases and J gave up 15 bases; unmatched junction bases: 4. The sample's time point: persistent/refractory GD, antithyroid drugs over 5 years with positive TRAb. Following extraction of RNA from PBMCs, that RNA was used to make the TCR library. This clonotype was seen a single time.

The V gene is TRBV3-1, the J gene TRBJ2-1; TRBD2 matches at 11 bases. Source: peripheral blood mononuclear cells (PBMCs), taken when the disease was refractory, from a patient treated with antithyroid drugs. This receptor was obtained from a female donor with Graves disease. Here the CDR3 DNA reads TGTGCCAGCAGCCAAGACCCCGGGACTAGCGGGTTCTTC. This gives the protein CASSQDPGTSGFF.